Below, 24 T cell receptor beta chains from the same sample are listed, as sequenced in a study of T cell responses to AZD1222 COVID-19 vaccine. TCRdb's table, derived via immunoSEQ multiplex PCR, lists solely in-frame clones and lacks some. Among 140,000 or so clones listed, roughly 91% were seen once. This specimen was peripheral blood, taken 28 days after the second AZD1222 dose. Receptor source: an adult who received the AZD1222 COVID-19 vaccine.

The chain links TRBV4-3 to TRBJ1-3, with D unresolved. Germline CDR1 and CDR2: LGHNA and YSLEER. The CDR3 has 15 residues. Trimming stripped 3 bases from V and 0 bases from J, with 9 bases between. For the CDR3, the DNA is TGCGCCAGCAGCCAGAGCAGGCTCTCTGGAAACACCATATATTTT. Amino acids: CASSQSRLSGNTIYF.

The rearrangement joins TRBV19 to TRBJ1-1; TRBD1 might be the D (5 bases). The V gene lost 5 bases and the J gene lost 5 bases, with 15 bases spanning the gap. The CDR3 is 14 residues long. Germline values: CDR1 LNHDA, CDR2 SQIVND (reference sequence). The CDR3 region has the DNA TGTGCCAGTAGTCCAAAAGCGAGGGGAACTGAAGCTTTCTTT. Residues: CASSPKARGTEAFF.

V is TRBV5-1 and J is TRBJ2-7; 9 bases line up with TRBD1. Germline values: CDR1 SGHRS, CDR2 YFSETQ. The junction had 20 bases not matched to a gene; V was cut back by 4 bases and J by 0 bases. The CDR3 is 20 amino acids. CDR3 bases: TGCGCCAGCAGCCTGAACCGGGACAGGGTGGTTTCTTTGAGCTCCTACGAGCAGTACTTC. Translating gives CASSLNRDRVVSLSSYEQYF.

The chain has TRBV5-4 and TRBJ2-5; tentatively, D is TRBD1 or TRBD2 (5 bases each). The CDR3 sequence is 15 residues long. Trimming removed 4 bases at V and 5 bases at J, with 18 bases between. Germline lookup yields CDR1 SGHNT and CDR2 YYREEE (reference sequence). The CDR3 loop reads CASSVRDPGRETQYF. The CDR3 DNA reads TGTGCCAGCAGCGTCCGGGACCCCGGGCGGGAGACCCAGTACTTC. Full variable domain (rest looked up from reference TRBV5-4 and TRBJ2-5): ETGVTQSPTHLIKTRGQQVTLRCSSQSGHNTVSWYQQALGQGPQFIFQYYREEENGRGNFPPRFSGLQFPNYSSELNVNALELDDSALYLCASSVRDPGRETQYFGPGTRLLVL.

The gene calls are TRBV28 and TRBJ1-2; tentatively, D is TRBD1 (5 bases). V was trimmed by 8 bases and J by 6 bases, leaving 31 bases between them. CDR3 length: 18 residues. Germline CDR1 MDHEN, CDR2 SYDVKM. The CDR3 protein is CASCVQTGAGFMLHGYTF. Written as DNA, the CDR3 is TGTGCCAGCTGCGTGCAAACAGGTGCGGGCTTTATGCTTCATGGCTACACCTTC.

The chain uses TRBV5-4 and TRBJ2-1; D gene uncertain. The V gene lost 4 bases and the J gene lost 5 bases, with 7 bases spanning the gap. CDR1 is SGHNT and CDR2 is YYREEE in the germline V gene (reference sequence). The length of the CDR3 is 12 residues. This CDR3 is CASSPLNNEQFF. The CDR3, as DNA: TGTGCCAGCAGCCCTCTTAACAATGAGCAGTTCTTC. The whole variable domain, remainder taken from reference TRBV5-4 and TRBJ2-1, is ETGVTQSPTHLIKTRGQQVTLRCSSQSGHNTVSWYQQALGQGPQFIFQYYREEENGRGNFPPRFSGLQFPNYSSELNVNALELDDSALYLCASSPLNNEQFFGPGTRLTVL.

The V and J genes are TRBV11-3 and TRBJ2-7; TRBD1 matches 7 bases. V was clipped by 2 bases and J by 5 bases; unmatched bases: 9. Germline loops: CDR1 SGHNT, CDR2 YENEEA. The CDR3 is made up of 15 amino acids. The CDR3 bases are TGTGCCAGCAGCTTAACGGCAGGGGGTATTCACGAGCAGTACTTC. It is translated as CASSLTAGGIHEQYF.

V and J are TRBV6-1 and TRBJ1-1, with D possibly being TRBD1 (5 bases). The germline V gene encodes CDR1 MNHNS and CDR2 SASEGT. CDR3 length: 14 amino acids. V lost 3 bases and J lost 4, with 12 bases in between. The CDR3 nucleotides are TGTGCCAGCAGTGAGATGGGGGTAAGCACTGAAGCTTTCTTT. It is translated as CASSEMGVSTEAFF.

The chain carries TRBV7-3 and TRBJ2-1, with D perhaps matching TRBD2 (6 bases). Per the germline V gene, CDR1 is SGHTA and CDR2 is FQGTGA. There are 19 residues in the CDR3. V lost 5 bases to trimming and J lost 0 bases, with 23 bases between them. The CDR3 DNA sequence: TGTGCCAGCAGCCTGGCCGGGACCGCGGGAAGGAGCTCCTACAATGAGCAGTTCTTC. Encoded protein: CASSLAGTAGRSSYNEQFF.

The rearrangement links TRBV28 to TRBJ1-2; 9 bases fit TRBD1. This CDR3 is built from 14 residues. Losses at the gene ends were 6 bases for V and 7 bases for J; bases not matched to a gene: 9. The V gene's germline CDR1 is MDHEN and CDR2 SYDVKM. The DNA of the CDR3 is TGTGCCAGCAGCCGGGGACAGGGAGGCGGTGGCTACACCTTC. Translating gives CASSRGQGGGGYTF.

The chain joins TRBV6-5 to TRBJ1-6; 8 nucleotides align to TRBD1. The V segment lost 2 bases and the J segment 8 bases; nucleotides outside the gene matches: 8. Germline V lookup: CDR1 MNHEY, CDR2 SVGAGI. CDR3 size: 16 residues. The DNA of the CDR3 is TGTGCCAGCAGTTACCAAATCCAGGGGGCTTATTCACCCCTCCACTTT. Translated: CASSYQIQGAYSPLHF.

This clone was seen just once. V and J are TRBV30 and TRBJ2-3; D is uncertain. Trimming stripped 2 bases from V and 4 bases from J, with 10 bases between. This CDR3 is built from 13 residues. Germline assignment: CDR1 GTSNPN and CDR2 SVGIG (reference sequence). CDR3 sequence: CAWSFNRADTQYF. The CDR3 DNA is TGTGCCTGGAGTTTTAACCGGGCAGATACGCAGTATTTT.

This CDR3 is CAWTPERRDTEAFF. The CDR3 bases are TGTGCCTGGACCCCCGAGAGGAGGGACACTGAAGCTTTCTTT. The chain carries TRBV30 and TRBJ1-1; D ambiguous. Germline assignment: CDR1 GTSNPN and CDR2 SVGIG (reference sequence). V was pared by 4 bases and J by 3 bases, with 15 bases between. This CDR3 spans 14 amino acids.

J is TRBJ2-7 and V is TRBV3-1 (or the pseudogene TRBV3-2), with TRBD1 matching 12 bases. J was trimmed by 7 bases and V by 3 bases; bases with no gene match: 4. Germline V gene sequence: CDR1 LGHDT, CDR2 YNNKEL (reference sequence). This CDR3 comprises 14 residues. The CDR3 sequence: CASSQGQGAREQYF. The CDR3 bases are TGTGCCAGCAGCCAGGGACAGGGGGCGCGAGAGCAGTACTTC.

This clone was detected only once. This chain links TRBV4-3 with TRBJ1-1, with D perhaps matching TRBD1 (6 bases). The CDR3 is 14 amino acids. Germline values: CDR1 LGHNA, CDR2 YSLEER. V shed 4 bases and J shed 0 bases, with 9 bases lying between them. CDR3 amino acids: CASSPGQMNTEAFF. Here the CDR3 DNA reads TGCGCCAGCAGCCCCGGACAGATGAACACTGAAGCTTTCTTT.

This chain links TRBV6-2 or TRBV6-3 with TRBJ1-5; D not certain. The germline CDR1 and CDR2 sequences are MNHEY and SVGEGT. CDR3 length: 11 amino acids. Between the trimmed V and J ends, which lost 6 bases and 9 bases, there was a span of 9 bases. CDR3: CASSSGGPQHF. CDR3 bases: TGTGCCAGCAGCTCCGGTGGGCCCCAGCATTTT.

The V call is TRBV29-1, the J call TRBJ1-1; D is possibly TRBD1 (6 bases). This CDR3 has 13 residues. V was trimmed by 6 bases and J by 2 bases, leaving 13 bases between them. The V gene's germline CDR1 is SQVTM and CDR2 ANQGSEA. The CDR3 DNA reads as TGCAGCGTGATGGGACACCTTAACACTGAAGCTTTCTTT. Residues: CSVMGHLNTEAFF.

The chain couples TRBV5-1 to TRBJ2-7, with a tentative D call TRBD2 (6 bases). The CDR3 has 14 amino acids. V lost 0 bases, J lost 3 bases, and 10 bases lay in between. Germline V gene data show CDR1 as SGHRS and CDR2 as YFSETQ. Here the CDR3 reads CASSLVGSIYEQYF. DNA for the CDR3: TGCGCCAGCAGCTTGGTCGGGAGCATCTACGAGCAGTACTTC.

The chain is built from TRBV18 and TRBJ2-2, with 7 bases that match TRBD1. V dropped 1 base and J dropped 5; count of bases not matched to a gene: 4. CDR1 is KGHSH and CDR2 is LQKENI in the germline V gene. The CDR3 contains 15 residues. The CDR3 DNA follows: TGTGCCAGCTCACCACAGGGGGCGCAAACCGGGGAGCTGTTTTTT. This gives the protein CASSPQGAQTGELFF.

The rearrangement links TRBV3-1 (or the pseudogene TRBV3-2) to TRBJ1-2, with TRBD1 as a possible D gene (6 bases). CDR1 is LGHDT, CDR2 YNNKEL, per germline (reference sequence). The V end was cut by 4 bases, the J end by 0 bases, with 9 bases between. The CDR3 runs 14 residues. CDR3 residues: CASSRAGANYGYTF. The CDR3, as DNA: TGTGCCAGCAGCCGGGCAGGGGCTAACTATGGCTACACCTTC.

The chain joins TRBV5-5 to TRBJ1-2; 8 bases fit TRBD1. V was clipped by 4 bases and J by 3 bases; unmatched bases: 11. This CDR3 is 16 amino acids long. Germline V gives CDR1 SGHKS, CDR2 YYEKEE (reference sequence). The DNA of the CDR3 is TGTGCCAGCAGCCGAGGACAGGGAATGAGTGACTATGGCTACACCTTC. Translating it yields CASSRGQGMSDYGYTF.

The CDR3 nucleotides read TGTGCCAGCAGGCGAGGGATAGAGACCCAGTACTTC. Translated: CASRRGIETQYF. The rearrangement links TRBV6-5 to TRBJ2-5; possible D gene TRBD2, 5 bases. The germline V and J ends were trimmed by 6 bases and 4 bases, with 9 bases remaining between them. Germline V gives CDR1 MNHEY, CDR2 SVGAGI. This CDR3 is 12 amino acids long.

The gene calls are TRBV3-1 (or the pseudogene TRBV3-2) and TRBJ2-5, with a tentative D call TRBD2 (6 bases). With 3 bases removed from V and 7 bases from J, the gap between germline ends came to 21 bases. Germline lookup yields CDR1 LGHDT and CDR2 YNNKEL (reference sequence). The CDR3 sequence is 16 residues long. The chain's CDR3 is CASSHINQGLGGTQYF. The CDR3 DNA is TGTGCCAGCAGCCATATTAATCAGGGACTCGGGGGGACCCAGTACTTC.

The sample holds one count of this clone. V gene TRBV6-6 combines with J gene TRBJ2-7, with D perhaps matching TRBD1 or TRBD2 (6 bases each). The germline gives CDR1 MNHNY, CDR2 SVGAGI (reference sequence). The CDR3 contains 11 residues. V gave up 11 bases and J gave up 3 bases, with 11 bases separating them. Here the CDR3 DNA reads TGTGCCTCACAGGGAGGCTACGAGCAGTACTTC. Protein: CASQGGYEQYF.